This TCR beta chain emerged from a study of T cell changes during pregnancy in multiple sclerosis. Germline-derived CDR1 and CDR2 are SGHTA and FQGNSA. The CDR3 spans 12 residues. V lost 1 base and J lost 7, with 4 bases in between. This table comes from immunoSEQ multiplex PCR, and its TCRdb copy is limited to in-frame clones, with some not included. The table records 70,000 to 80,000 clones, about 94% of them present only once. The chain combines TRBV7-2 with TRBJ1-4; no firm D call. The sequences come from peripheral blood, collected in the third trimester of pregnancy. This TCR came from a female donor with multiple sclerosis, enrolled in a pregnancy study. CDR3 protein: CASSLVGEKLFF. Written as DNA, the CDR3 is TGTGCCAGCAGCTTAGTCGGTGAAAAACTGTTTTTT.